Listed here are 10 T cell receptor beta chains from one sample, sequenced in a study of shared clonotypes between healthy human individuals. Generated by immunoSEQ multiplex PCR, the TCRdb table keeps only in-frame clones and is missing some. Counted here are roughly 1,500,000 clones, 95% to 99% occurring once; the ten biggest clones make up 0.45%. Sequenced: naive CD4+ T cells sorted from blood. The subset: CD45RA+ positively selected. These receptors came from a young man in good health.

This chain connects TRBV15 to TRBJ2-7; no clear D. This CDR3 spans 16 amino acids. Trimming took 0 bases from V and 0 from J, leaving 12 bases between them. In germline, CDR1 is LNHNV, CDR2 YYDKDF (reference sequence). CDR3 sequence: CATSRDRLVSSYEQYF. The CDR3 coding sequence is TGTGCCACCAGCAGAGATAGGTTAGTCAGCTCCTACGAGCAGTACTTC.

The chain employs TRBV5-1 and TRBJ2-1; 9 bases align to TRBD2. The V gene's germline CDR1 is SGHRS and CDR2 YFSETQ. This CDR3 spans 17 amino acids. Trimming cost V 7 bases and J 0 bases; bases outside gene matches: 11. CDR3 amino acids: CASHGASGTTSYNEQFF. The CDR3 nucleotides read TGCGCCAGCCACGGGGCTAGCGGGACGACCTCCTACAATGAGCAGTTCTTC. The complete variable domain, with remaining parts taken from reference TRBV5-1 and TRBJ2-1, reads KAGVTQTPRYLIKTRGQQVTLSCSPISGHRSVSWYQQTPGQGLQFLFEYFSETQRNKGNFPGRFSGRQFSNSRSEMNVSTLELGDSALYLCASHGASGTTSYNEQFFGPGTRLTVL.

The rearrangement uses TRBV5-5 and TRBJ1-4; TRBD1 aligns across 10 bases. The CDR3 is made up of 17 amino acids. Germline V gives CDR1 SGHKS, CDR2 YYEKEE (reference sequence). The ends lost 4 bases at V and 5 bases at J; junction bases unmatched: 11. The CDR3 region is CASSLQFSGQGNEKLFF. The DNA for the CDR3 is TGTGCCAGCAGCCTGCAATTCTCGGGACAGGGGAATGAAAAACTGTTTTTT.

V and J are TRBV25-1 and TRBJ2-2; D gene unclear. Trimming cost V 3 bases and J 2 bases, with 4 bases left between them. Germline values: CDR1 MGHDK, CDR2 SYGVNS. The CDR3 consists of 13 residues. The CDR3 spells CASSDINTGELFF. The CDR3 DNA reads TGTGCCAGCAGTGACATTAACACCGGGGAGCTGTTTTTT.

This clone appeared once. The rearrangement joins TRBV7-8 to TRBJ2-7; D remains unclear. Germline V gene lookup returns CDR1 SGHVS and CDR2 FQNEAQ. This CDR3 has 13 amino acids. V dropped 2 bases and J dropped 1 base, with 6 bases sitting between them. DNA for the CDR3: TGTGCCAGCAGCTTATCCACGTCCTACGAGCAGTACTTC. It encodes CASSLSTSYEQYF.

The table lists this clone with a count of one. The chain recombines TRBV10-3 with TRBJ2-1; unclear D gene. V was cut by 3 bases and J by 9 bases, with 12 bases left in between. This CDR3 region has 13 residues. CDR1 is ENHRY and CDR2 is SYGVKD in the germline V gene. The CDR3 loop reads CAISDISGGEQFF. The DNA of the CDR3 is TGTGCCATCAGTGACATCTCCGGTGGTGAGCAGTTCTTC.

This rearrangement joins TRBV28 to TRBJ1-5, with a tentative D call TRBD1 (6 bases). This CDR3 spans 13 amino acids. Trimming removed 6 bases from V and 6 bases from J, with 12 bases in between. Germline V gives CDR1 MDHEN, CDR2 SYDVKM. CDR3 loop: CASSSGVTQPQHF. CDR3 coding DNA: TGTGCCAGCAGCTCAGGGGTCACTCAGCCCCAGCATTTT.

The J gene is TRBJ2-3, the V gene TRBV29-1; 11 bases align to TRBD1. V lost 8 bases and J lost 5; bases outside the gene matches: 6. The CDR3 is 13 residues long. Per the germline V gene, CDR1 is SQVTM and CDR2 is ANQGSEA. CDR3 loop: CSCTDRGLDTQYF. The CDR3 DNA sequence: TGCAGCTGCACGGACAGGGGGCTAGATACGCAGTATTTT.

The chain is built from TRBV18 and TRBJ2-5, with unresolved D. Germline assignment: CDR1 KGHSH and CDR2 LQKENI. CDR3 size: 15 residues. Trimming stripped 5 bases from V and 1 base from J, with 14 bases between. CDR3 loop: CASSILPGSQETQYF. The CDR3 DNA reads as TGTGCCAGCTCAATCCTGCCCGGCTCCCAAGAGACCCAGTACTTC.

The rearrangement links TRBV29-1 to TRBJ2-5; D may be TRBD1 (5 bases). The CDR3 totals 14 residues. Per germline, CDR1 SQVTM and CDR2 ANQGSEA. Written as DNA, the CDR3 is TGCAGTTCTGTTCTGACAGCACCTTCGGGGACCCAGTACTTC. This gives the protein CSSVLTAPSGTQYF.